Each of the 16 T cell receptor beta chains below was sequenced from the same sample in a study of T cells after yellow fever vaccination. TCRdb itself ran the 5' RACE reads through MiXCR, one entry per CDR3 protein. Among hundreds of thousands of distinct CDR3 sequences listed, roughly an eighth were seen once. Sequencing was performed on PBMCs, taken on the day of the yellow fever booster vaccination. The receptors were sampled from a man aged 25 to 40 who received the YFV17D yellow fever vaccine.

This clonotype was observed a handful of times. This chain joins TRBV9 and TRBJ2-2; 8 positions match TRBD1. With V trimmed by 4 bases and J by 0 bases, 8 bases remained unmatched. The germline gives CDR1 SGDLS, CDR2 YYNGEE. This CDR3 region has 17 residues. DNA of the CDR3: TGTGCCAGCAGCAATATTAGGGGACAGGCGAACACCGGGGAGCTGTTTTTT. As protein: CASSNIRGQANTGELFF.

J is TRBJ2-5 and V is TRBV7-8, with D unclear. Germline-derived CDR1 and CDR2 are SGHVS and FQNEAQ. The CDR3 runs 15 residues. The V end was cut by 5 bases, the J end by 3 bases, with 16 bases between. CDR3 sequence: CASSNKVDPKETQYF. The CDR3 coding sequence is TGTGCCAGCAGCAATAAGGTGGACCCTAAAGAGACCCAGTACTTC.

This clonotype was seen a handful of times. This chain links TRBV29-1 with TRBJ2-1; D unclear. This CDR3 has 14 amino acids. Deletions cut 6 bases from V and 0 bases from J, with 12 bases between. Germline V CDR1 and CDR2: SQVTM, ANQGSEA. The CDR3 region is CSVQTESSYNEQFF. The CDR3 coding sequence is TGCAGCGTCCAGACTGAGAGCTCCTACAATGAGCAGTTCTTC.

The rearrangement uses TRBV5-1 and TRBJ2-3, with D possibly matching TRBD1 (6 bases). The CDR3 covers 15 residues. CDR1 is SGHRS, CDR2 YFSETQ, per germline. The V and J ends lost 5 bases and 1 base respectively, with 14 bases between them. CDR3 bases: TGCGCCAGCAGACCGGACAGAGCCGGCACAGATACGCAGTATTTT. It yields the protein CASRPDRAGTDTQYF.

In this sample, this clonotype turned up a few times. The chain is built from TRBV20-1 and TRBJ2-3; 8 bases are shared with TRBD2. Germline CDR1 and CDR2: DFQATT and SNEGSKA (reference sequence). V trimming: 6 bases; J trimming: 3 bases; junction bases outside the gene matches: 11. The CDR3 consists of 15 residues. The CDR3 nucleotides are TGCAGTGCCATTAAAGCGGGAGTTTTGACAGATACGCAGTATTTT. It yields the protein CSAIKAGVLTDTQYF.

This clonotype showed up many times. V gene TRBV28 combines with J gene TRBJ2-3, with 9 bases matching TRBD1. Germline V gene lookup returns CDR1 MDHEN and CDR2 SYDVKM. The CDR3 has 15 residues. V shed 5 bases, J shed 6 bases, and the junction held 9 bases outside the gene matches. CDR3 nucleotide sequence: TGTGCCAGCAGTGCCGGGACAGGGTATATTGATACGCAGTATTTT. This encodes CASSAGTGYIDTQYF.

This chain links TRBV5-1 with TRBJ1-2; tentative D call: TRBD1 (6 bases). V was trimmed by 1 base and J by 4 bases, leaving 11 bases between them. The CDR3 is 14 amino acids. From germline, CDR1 is SGHRS and CDR2 YFSETQ. CDR3 residues: CASSLFGQTYGYTF. For the CDR3, the DNA is TGCGCCAGCAGCTTGTTCGGACAGACCTATGGCTACACCTTC.

On this clonotype: The junction does not match germline at one end; this may be a read error. The chain uses TRBV4-3 and TRBJ2-7, with 14 bases aligning to TRBD2. Germline V lookup: CDR1 LGHNA, CDR2 YSLEER. The CDR3 is made up of 18 amino acids. The CDR3 DNA is TGCGCCAGCAGCCAAGCAGCCAGGGGGACTAGCGGGAGCAGAGAGCAGCACTTC. This codes for CASSQAARGTSGSREQHF.

The chain is built from TRBV9 and TRBJ2-7; TRBD2 aligns across 7 bases. The germline CDR1 and CDR2 sequences are SGDLS and YYNGEE. The CDR3 is 16 amino acids. The trim removed 0 bases at V and 5 bases at J, leaving 11 bases unmatched. The CDR3 region has the DNA TGTGCCAGCAGCGTAGATAACGGGAGGTTCTTCGACGAGCAGTACTTC. This sequence encodes CASSVDNGRFFDEQYF.

This clonotype has a handful of counts. The chain uses TRBV12-3 or TRBV12-4 and TRBJ2-2; 9 nucleotides match TRBD2. After removal of 7 bases from V and 1 base from J, the junction contained 7 bases not matched to a gene. This CDR3 region has 16 residues. The CDR3, as DNA: TGTGCCAGCACATGGCGACTAGCGGAGAACACCGGGGAGCTGTTTTTT. It translates to CASTWRLAENTGELFF.

V is TRBV20-1 and J is TRBJ2-5; the D is unclear. V shed 3 bases and J shed 7 bases, with 15 bases lying between them. The CDR3 loop spans 13 amino acids. CDR1 is DFQATT and CDR2 is SNEGSKA in the germline V gene (reference sequence). The CDR3 reads CSASVRAHGTQYF. In DNA form, the CDR3 reads TGCAGTGCTAGCGTCCGAGCCCATGGGACCCAGTACTTC.

The chain combines TRBV20-1 with TRBJ1-2; no reliable D call. This CDR3 region has 12 residues. Trimming removed 3 bases at V and 0 bases at J, with 5 bases between. Germline V gives CDR1 DFQATT, CDR2 SNEGSKA (reference sequence). The CDR3 spells CSASSTNYGYTF. The CDR3 DNA follows: TGCAGTGCTAGCAGTACTAACTATGGCTACACCTTC.

There are a few counts of this clonotype. V is TRBV6-2 or TRBV6-3 and J is TRBJ1-2; TRBD1 might be the D (5 bases). Trimming shortened V by 8 bases and J by 5 bases, and 15 bases separated the two germline ends. CDR3 length equals 13 residues. Germline lookup yields CDR1 MNHEY and CDR2 SVGEGT. In nucleotides, the CDR3 is TGTGCCAGCTTGAAGGACAAAGCGTATGGCTACACCTTC. It is translated as CASLKDKAYGYTF.

The V and J genes are TRBV30 and TRBJ1-5, with TRBD1 matching over 8 bases. This CDR3 is built from 14 residues. CDR1 and CDR2 from the germline V gene are GTSNPN and SVGIG (reference sequence). V was clipped by 1 base and J by 5 bases; unmatched bases: 4. The CDR3 DNA sequence: TGTGCCTGGAGTGATTCAGGGGGCTATCAGCCCCAGCATTTT. This sequence encodes CAWSDSGGYQPQHF.

J is TRBJ2-5 and V is TRBV7-2; a possible D gene is TRBD2 (6 bases). Deletions cut 5 bases from V and 4 bases from J, with 20 bases between. The CDR3 consists of 16 residues. Per germline, CDR1 SGHTA and CDR2 FQGNSA. The CDR3: CASSPLTRSLRETQYF. CDR3 in DNA: TGTGCCAGCAGCCCTTTGACTAGAAGCTTGCGAGAGACCCAGTACTTC.

The V and J genes are TRBV30 and TRBJ2-1; a possible D gene is TRBD2 (6 bases). V was clipped by 3 bases and J by 0 bases, with 9 bases between them. The CDR3 is made up of 14 amino acids. Germline CDR1 and CDR2: GTSNPN and SVGIG (reference sequence). CDR3 residues: CAWRVADSYNEQFF. The CDR3 region has the DNA TGTGCCTGGAGGGTAGCGGACTCCTACAATGAGCAGTTCTTC.